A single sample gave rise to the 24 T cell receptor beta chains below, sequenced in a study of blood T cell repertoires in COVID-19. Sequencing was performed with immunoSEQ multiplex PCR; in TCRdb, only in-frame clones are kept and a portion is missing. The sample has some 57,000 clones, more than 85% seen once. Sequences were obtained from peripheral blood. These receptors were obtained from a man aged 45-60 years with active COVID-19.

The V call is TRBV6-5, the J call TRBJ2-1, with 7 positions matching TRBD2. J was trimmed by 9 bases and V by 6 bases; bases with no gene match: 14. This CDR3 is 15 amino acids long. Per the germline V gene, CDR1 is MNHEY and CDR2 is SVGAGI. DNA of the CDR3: TGTGCCAGCAGGGACGCACTAGCGATCGGGGGTGAGCAGTTCTTC. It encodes CASRDALAIGGEQFF.

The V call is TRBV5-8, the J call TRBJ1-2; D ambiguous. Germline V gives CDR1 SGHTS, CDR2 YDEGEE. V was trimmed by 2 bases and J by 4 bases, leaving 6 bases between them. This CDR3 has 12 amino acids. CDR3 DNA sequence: TGTGCCAGCAGCTTCACTACCTATGGCTACACCTTC. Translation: CASSFTTYGYTF.

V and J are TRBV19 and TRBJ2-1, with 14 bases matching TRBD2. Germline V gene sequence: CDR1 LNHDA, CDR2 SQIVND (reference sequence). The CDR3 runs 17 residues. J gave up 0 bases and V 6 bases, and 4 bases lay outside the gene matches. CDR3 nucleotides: TGTGCCAGTAGGAGACTAGCGGGAGGGAGCTCCTACAATGAGCAGTTCTTC. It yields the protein CASRRLAGGSSYNEQFF.

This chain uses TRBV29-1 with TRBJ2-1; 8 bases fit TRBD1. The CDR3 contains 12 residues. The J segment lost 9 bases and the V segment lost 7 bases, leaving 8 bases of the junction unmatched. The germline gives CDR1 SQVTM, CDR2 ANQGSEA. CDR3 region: CSAPRTGSEQFF. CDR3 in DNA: TGCAGCGCCCCTAGGACAGGGAGTGAGCAGTTCTTC.

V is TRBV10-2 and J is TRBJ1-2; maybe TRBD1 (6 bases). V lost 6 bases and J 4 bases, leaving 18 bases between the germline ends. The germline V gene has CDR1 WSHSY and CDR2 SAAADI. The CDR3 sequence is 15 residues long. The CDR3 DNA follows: TGCGCCAGCAGGCCTCCCAGACAGGATGGCTATGGCTACACCTTC. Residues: CASRPPRQDGYGYTF.

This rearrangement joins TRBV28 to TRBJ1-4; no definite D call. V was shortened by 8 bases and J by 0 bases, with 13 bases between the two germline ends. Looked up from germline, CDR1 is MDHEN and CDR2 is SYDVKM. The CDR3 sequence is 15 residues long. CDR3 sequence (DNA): TGTGCCAGCGCTGGCTACAGAACAACTAATGAAAAACTGTTTTTT. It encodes CASAGYRTTNEKLFF. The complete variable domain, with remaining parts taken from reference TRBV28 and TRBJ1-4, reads DVKVTQSSRYLVKRTGEKVFLECVQDMDHENMFWYRQDPGLGLRLIYFSYDVKMKEKGDIPEGYSVSREKKERFSLILESASTNQTSMYLCASAGYRTTNEKLFFGSGTQLSVL.

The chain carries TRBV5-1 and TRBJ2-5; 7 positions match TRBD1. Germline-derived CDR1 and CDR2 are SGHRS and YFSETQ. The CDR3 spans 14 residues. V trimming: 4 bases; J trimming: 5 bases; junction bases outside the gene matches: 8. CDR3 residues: CASSPTGRRETQYF. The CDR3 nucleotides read TGCGCCAGCAGCCCGACAGGGAGACGGGAGACCCAGTACTTC.

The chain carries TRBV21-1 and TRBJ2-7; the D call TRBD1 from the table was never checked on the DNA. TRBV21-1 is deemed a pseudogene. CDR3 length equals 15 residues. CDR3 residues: CASSKRQGRNDEQYF. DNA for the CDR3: TGTGCCAGCAGCAAAAGACAGGGGCGCAACGACGAGCAGTACTTC.

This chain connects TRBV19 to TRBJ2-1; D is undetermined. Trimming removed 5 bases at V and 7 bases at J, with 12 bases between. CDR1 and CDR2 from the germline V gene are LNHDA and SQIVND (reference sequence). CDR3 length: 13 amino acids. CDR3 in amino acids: CASSPSGTNEQFF. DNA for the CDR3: TGTGCCAGTAGTCCTTCAGGCACAAATGAGCAGTTCTTC.

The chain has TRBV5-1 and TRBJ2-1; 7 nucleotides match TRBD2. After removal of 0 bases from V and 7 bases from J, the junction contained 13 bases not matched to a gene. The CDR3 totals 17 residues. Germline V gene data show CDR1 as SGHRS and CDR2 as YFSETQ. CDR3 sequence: CASSLGARAGASNEQFF. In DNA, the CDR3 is TGCGCCAGCAGCTTGGGGGCCCGGGCGGGAGCGTCAAATGAGCAGTTCTTC.

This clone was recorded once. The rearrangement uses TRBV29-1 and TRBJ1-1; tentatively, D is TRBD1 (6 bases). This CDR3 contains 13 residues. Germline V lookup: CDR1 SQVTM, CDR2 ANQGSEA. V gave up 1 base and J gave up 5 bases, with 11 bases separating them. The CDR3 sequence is CSVEGWGRTEAFF. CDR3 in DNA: TGCAGCGTTGAAGGTTGGGGGCGGACTGAAGCTTTCTTT.

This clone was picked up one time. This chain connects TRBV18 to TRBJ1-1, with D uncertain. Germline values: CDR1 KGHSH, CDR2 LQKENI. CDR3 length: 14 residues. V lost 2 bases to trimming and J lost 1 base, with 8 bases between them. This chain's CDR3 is CASSPFTENTEAFF. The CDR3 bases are TGTGCCAGCTCACCATTTACAGAGAACACTGAAGCTTTCTTT.

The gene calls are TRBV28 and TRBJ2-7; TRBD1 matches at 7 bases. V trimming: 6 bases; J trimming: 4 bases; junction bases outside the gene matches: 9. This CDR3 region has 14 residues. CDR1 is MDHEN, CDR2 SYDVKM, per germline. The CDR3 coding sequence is TGTGCCAGCAGCCAGGGGGACCGCGGGTACGAGCAGTACTTC. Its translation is CASSQGDRGYEQYF.

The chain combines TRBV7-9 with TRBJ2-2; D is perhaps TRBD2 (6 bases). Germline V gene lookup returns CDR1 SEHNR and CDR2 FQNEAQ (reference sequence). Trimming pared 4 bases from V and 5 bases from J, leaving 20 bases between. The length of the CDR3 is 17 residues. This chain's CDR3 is CASSWGGTGTRTGELFF. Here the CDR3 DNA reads TGTGCCAGCAGCTGGGGAGGCACAGGAACTCGGACCGGGGAGCTGTTTTTT.

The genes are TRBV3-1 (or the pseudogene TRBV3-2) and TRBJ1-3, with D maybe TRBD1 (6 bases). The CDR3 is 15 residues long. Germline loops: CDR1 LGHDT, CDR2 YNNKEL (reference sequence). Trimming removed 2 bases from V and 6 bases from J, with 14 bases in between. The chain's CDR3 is CASSQRWTVPNTIYF. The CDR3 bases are TGTGCCAGCAGCCAACGATGGACAGTCCCAAACACCATATATTTT.

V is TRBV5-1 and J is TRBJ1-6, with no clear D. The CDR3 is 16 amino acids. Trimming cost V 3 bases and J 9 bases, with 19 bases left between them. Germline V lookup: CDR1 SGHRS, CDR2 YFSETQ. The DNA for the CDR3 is TGCGCCAGCAGCTCACTCGCGGGTGATTCGGGTTCACCCCTCCACTTT. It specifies CASSSLAGDSGSPLHF.

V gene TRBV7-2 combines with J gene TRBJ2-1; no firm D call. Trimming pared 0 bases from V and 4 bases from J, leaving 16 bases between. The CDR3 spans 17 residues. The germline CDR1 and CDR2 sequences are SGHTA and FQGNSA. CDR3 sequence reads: CASSLAGSVSGYNEQFF. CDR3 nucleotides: TGTGCCAGCAGCTTAGCCGGGTCTGTGTCCGGGTACAATGAGCAGTTCTTC.

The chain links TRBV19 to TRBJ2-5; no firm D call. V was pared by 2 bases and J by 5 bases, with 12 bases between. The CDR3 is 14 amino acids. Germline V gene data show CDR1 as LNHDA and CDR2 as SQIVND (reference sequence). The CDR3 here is CASSIRLSSETQYF. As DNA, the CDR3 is TGTGCCAGTAGTATACGACTGTCCTCGGAGACCCAGTACTTC.

As DNA, the CDR3 is TGTGCCAGCAGTAATCCGGGACAGGGGGGGAGGGAGCAGTACTTC. Its protein is CASSNPGQGGREQYF. The V and J genes are TRBV6-5 and TRBJ2-7, with TRBD1 matching over 11 bases. Germline loops: CDR1 MNHEY, CDR2 SVGAGI. Germline trimming cut 5 bases from V and 7 bases from J; bases unmatched to any gene: 10. CDR3 length: 15 residues.

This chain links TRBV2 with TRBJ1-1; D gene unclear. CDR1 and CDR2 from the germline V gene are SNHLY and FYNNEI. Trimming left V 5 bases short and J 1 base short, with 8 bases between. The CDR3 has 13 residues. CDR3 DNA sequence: TGTGCCAGCAGTTTCGGTCCGAACACTGAAGCTTTCTTT. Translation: CASSFGPNTEAFF.

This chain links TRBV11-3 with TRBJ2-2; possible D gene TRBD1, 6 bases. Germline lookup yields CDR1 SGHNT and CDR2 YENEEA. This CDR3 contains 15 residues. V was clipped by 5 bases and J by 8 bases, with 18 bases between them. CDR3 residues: CASSPRGGPRGELFF. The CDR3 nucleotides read TGTGCCAGCAGCCCCAGGGGCGGCCCGAGAGGGGAGCTGTTTTTT.

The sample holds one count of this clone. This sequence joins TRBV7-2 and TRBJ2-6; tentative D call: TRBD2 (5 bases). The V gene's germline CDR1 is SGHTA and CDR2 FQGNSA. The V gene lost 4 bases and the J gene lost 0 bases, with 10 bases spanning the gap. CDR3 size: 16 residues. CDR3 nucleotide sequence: TGTGCCAGCAGCTCCGGGGTAACCTCTGGGGCCAACGTCCTGACTTTC. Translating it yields CASSSGVTSGANVLTF.

This chain's CDR3 is CASRAGQGQETQYF. The CDR3 region has the DNA TGTGCCAGCAGGGCGGGGCAGGGCCAAGAGACCCAGTACTTC. The rearrangement links TRBV7-2 to TRBJ2-5; TRBD2 might be the D (6 bases). Germline V gene data show CDR1 as SGHTA and CDR2 as FQGNSA. This CDR3 comprises 14 residues. Between the trimmed V and J ends, which lost 6 bases and 1 base, there was a span of 12 bases.

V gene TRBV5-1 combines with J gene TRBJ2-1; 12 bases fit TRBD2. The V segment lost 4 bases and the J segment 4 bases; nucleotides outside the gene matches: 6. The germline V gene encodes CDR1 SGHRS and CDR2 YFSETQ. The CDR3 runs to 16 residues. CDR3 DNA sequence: TGCGCCAGCAGCACCGGAGGACTAGCGGGATACAATGAGCAGTTCTTC. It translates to CASSTGGLAGYNEQFF.